This T cell receptor beta chain came from a study of human T cells and chemical hapten exposure. Findings and caveats of the study: The formation of large CDR3 similarity clusters by expanded TCRs significantly exceeded that of controls.

Time point given: patch test 3, about 24 weeks after DPC sensitization. Treatment of the sample: therapeutic diphenylcyclopropenone sensitization with weekly scalp DPC. MiXCR, run by TCRdb on the RACE reads, gives a single entry per CDR3 protein. The sample has over 100,000 distinct CDR3 sequences; around 11% are singletons. V dropped 6 bases and J dropped 0 bases, with 10 bases sitting between them. This CDR3 has 15 amino acids. In germline, CDR1 is SGHRS, CDR2 YFSETQ. Concerning this clonotype itself: Its target is not known.

This clonotype originated in a woman aged 50 to 60 with alopecia areata. Some clones in this sample may be carry-over from other donors' samples. The rearrangement links TRBV5-1 to TRBJ2-6; TRBD1 is a possible D gene (5 bases). The sample consisted of whole blood, taken in connection with sensitization to the hapten diphenylcyclopropenone (DPC). CDR3 bases: TGCGCCAGCAACAACAGGAGCTCTGGGGCCAACGTCCTGACTTTC. Protein sequence: CASNNRSSGANVLTF.